This entry lists 16 T cell receptor beta chains sequenced from one sample in a study of blood T cell repertoires in COVID-19. The repertoire was sequenced with immunoSEQ multiplex PCR; TCRdb's copy has only in-frame clones and lacks some. The table includes 200,000 to 300,000 clones, approximately 86% detected once. The specimen was peripheral blood. The receptors were sampled from a man aged 35 to 55 who had recovered from COVID-19.

The genes are TRBV5-1 and TRBJ1-4, with 7 nucleotides matching TRBD1. The CDR3 totals 15 residues. The ends lost 0 bases at V and 7 bases at J; junction bases unmatched: 6. CDR1 is SGHRS and CDR2 is YFSETQ in the germline V gene. The CDR3 region has the DNA TGCGCCAGCAGCTTGGCCTCCGACAGGGTTGAAAAACTGTTTTTT. Translated: CASSLASDRVEKLFF.

This chain links TRBV27 with TRBJ1-6; D is unclear. The V gene lost 3 bases and the J gene lost 4 bases, with 10 bases spanning the gap. This CDR3 is built from 15 residues. CDR1 and CDR2 from the germline V gene are MNHEY and SMNVEV (reference sequence). CDR3 coding DNA: TGTGCCAGCAGTTTCCGATCACAGTATAATTCACCCCTCCACTTT. Amino acid sequence: CASSFRSQYNSPLHF.

The V and J genes are TRBV5-5 and TRBJ1-4; possibly TRBD1 for D (6 bases). V was cut by 1 base and J by 9 bases, with 13 bases left in between. Germline CDR1 SGHKS, CDR2 YYEKEE (reference sequence). The CDR3 extends over 14 amino acids. CDR3 in amino acids: CASSLNPGEKKLFF. DNA for the CDR3: TGTGCCAGCAGCTTGAATCCAGGGGAGAAAAAACTGTTTTTT.

The chain recombines TRBV5-3 with TRBJ1-2; tentatively, D is TRBD1 (5 bases). TRBV5-3 is an ORF for which the function is uncertain. V shed 4 bases and J shed 7 bases, with 5 bases lying between them. The CDR3 spans 10 residues. Here the CDR3 reads CARSRGGYTF. The CDR3 bases are TGTGCCAGAAGCAGGGGTGGCTACACCTTC.

Regarding this clone: In the same sample, other DNA sequences code for this CDR3. This sequence joins TRBV20-1 and TRBJ2-3; 9 bases are a match to TRBD2. V shed 3 bases and J 3 bases; nucleotides not matched to a gene: 4. Germline V gene sequence: CDR1 DFQATT, CDR2 SNEGSKA (reference sequence). This CDR3 is 14 amino acids long. The CDR3 loop reads CSASGGRATDTQYF. Written as DNA, the CDR3 is TGCAGTGCTAGTGGCGGGAGGGCAACAGATACGCAGTATTTT.

This chain uses TRBV19 with TRBJ2-7; weak D call: TRBD2 (5 bases). Trimming removed 1 base at V and 2 bases at J, with 30 bases between. Germline assignment: CDR1 LNHDA and CDR2 SQIVND (reference sequence). The CDR3 sequence is 21 residues long. In DNA, the CDR3 is TGTGCCAGTAGTATAGGAGTTTGGGCCGGACGAATGAAAAGACTACCCTACGAGCAGTACTTC. Translation gives CASSIGVWAGRMKRLPYEQYF. Full variable domain (remainder filled in from reference TRBV19 and TRBJ2-7): DGGITQSPKYLFRKEGQNVTLSCEQNLNHDAMYWYRQDPGQGLRLIYYSQIVNDFQKGDIAEGYSVSREKKESFPLTVTSAQKNPTAFYLCASSIGVWAGRMKRLPYEQYFGPGTRLTVT.

This clone turned up a few times. The chain carries TRBV4-3 and TRBJ1-5; D uncertain. Germline CDR1 reads LGHNA; CDR2 reads YSLEER. This CDR3 spans 13 amino acids. The germline V and J ends were trimmed by 0 bases and 6 bases, with 6 bases remaining between them. CDR3 amino acids: CASSQDRVQPQHF. The CDR3 nucleotides are TGCGCCAGCAGCCAAGATCGGGTTCAGCCCCAGCATTTT.

In DNA, the CDR3 is TGTGCCAGCAGGAATGGACAGAGCTCCTATAATTCACCCCTCCACTTT. This codes for CASRNGQSSYNSPLHF. J is TRBJ1-6 and V is TRBV5-5, with a possible D match to TRBD1 (6 bases). The CDR3 consists of 16 residues. V shed 5 bases and J shed 0 bases, with 12 bases lying between them. Germline CDR1 and CDR2: SGHKS and YYEKEE (reference sequence).

The chain links TRBV24-1 to TRBJ1-2, with D perhaps matching TRBD1 (5 bases). Per germline, CDR1 KGHDR and CDR2 SFDVKD. The ends were cut back, 6 bases at V and 3 bases at J, with 16 bases in the middle. The CDR3 loop spans 15 amino acids. CDR3 sequence: CATSTFRGRDYGYTF. The CDR3 nucleotides are TGTGCCACCAGTACCTTTCGGGGGAGAGACTATGGCTACACCTTC.

The chain has TRBV10-2 and TRBJ1-1; tentatively, D is TRBD1 (5 bases). Germline CDR1 reads WSHSY; CDR2 reads SAAADI. This CDR3 is 14 amino acids long. Between the trimmed V and J ends, which lost 6 bases and 1 base, there was a span of 12 bases. The DNA of the CDR3 is TGCGCCAGCAGCCCAGGGTTTACGAACACTGAAGCTTTCTTT. As protein: CASSPGFTNTEAFF.

The chain recombines TRBV3-1 (or the pseudogene TRBV3-2) with TRBJ2-7; TRBD2 is a possible D gene (5 bases). CDR3 length: 15 amino acids. Germline CDR1 LGHDT, CDR2 YNNKEL (reference sequence). V was pared by 1 base and J by 4 bases, with 14 bases between. The CDR3 sequence is CASSQGLGTGYEQYF. CDR3 nucleotides: TGTGCCAGCAGCCAAGGTCTAGGAACGGGGTACGAGCAGTACTTC.

This chain uses TRBV7-3 with TRBJ2-3; 9 nucleotides align to TRBD2. Germline lookup yields CDR1 SGHTA and CDR2 FQGTGA. The CDR3 length is 15 residues. J was trimmed by 0 bases and V by 5 bases; bases with no gene match: 3. The CDR3 is CASSQAGGSTDTQYF. The CDR3 bases are TGTGCCAGCAGCCAAGCGGGAGGAAGCACAGATACGCAGTATTTT.

CDR3: CASTGTSKNRGSEQYF. The CDR3 nucleotides are TGTGCCAGCACCGGGACTAGCAAGAATAGAGGATCCGAGCAGTACTTC. The chain carries TRBV2 and TRBJ2-7; 9 bases are shared with TRBD2. The V gene's germline CDR1 is SNHLY and CDR2 FYNNEI. CDR3 length: 16 residues. Trimming at V came to 7 bases and at J to 6 bases, leaving 16 bases not matched to a gene.

The chain employs TRBV15 and TRBJ2-7; 11 nucleotides agree with TRBD2. Germline V lookup: CDR1 LNHNV, CDR2 YYDKDF (reference sequence). CDR3 length: 14 residues. Unmatched junction bases numbered 3, after V lost 3 bases and J lost 5 bases. The CDR3 reads CATSRTSGNHEQYF. The CDR3 DNA sequence: TGTGCCACCAGCAGGACTAGCGGGAACCACGAGCAGTACTTC.

This sequence joins TRBV27 and TRBJ1-6, with TRBD1 identical over 7 bases. Germline CDR1 MNHEY, CDR2 SMNVEV (reference sequence). V was clipped by 5 bases and J by 0 bases; unmatched bases: 4. The CDR3 contains 16 residues. The CDR3 region is CASSPWDSSYNSPLHF. CDR3 bases: TGTGCCAGCAGTCCATGGGACAGCTCCTATAATTCACCCCTCCACTTT.

J is TRBJ1-2 and V is TRBV5-6, with D unresolved. Germline CDR1 SGHDT, CDR2 YYEEEE. The CDR3 covers 12 residues. Trimming took off 1 base at V and 8 bases at J, with 9 bases between the two ends. CDR3 amino acids: CASSLKRRGYTF. In DNA, the CDR3 is TGTGCCAGCAGCTTGAAACGTAGAGGCTACACCTTC. The variable domain in full, completed from reference TRBV5-6 and TRBJ1-2, reads DAGVTQSPTHLIKTRGQQVTLRCSPKSGHDTVSWYQQALGQGPQFIFQYYEEEERQRGNFPDRFSGHQFPNYSSELNVNALLLGDSALYLCASSLKRRGYTFGSGTRLTVV.